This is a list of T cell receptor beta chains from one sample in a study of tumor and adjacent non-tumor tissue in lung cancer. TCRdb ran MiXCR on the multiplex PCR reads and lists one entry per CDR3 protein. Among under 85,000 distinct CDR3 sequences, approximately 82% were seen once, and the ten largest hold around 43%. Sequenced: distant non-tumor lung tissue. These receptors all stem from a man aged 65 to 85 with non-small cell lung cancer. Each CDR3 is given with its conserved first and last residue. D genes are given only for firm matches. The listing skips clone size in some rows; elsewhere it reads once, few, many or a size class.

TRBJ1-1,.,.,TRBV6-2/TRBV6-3,CANSDTLANTEAFF,TGTGCCAACTCGGATACATTGGCTAACACTGAAGCTTTCTTT
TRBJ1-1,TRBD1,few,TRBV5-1,CASSLVQGAGEAFF,TGCGCCAGCAGCTTGGTACAGGGGGCCGGTGAAGCTTTCTTT
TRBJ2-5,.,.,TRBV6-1,CASSESAAEWESQYF,TGTGCCAGCAGTGAAAGCGCTGCGGAGTGGGAGTCCCAGTACTTC
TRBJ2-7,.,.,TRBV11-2,CASSLDQGAPYEHKF,TGTGCCAGCAGCTTAGATCAAGGGGCCCCCTACGAGCATAAGTTC
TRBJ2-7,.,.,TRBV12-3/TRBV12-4,CGSNSVAEQYF,TGTGGCAGCAATTCTGTTGCGGAGCAGTACTTC
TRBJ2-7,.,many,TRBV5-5,CASSFDIPSYEQYF,TGTGCCAGCAGTTTCGACATCCCCTCCTACGAGCAGTACTTC
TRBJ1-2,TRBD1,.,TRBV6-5,CASSYAGTGQLSGYTF,TGTGCAAGCAGTTACGCCGGGACAGGGCAGCTGAGTGGCTACACCTTC
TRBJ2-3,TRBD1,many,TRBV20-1,CSAKIGQGVPDTQYF,TGCAGTGCTAAGATTGGACAGGGGGTCCCAGATACGCAGTATTTT
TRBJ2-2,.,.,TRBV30,CAWSVPGSGELFF,TGTGCCTGGAGTGTACCCGGATCTGGGGAGCTGTTTTTT
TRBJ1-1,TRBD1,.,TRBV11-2,CASNLTGLGLGDILNTEVFF,TGCGCCAGCAACTTGACAGGGTTGGGCCTTGGGGATATATTGAACACTGAAGTTTTCTTT
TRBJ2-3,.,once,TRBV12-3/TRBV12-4,CDSRGSTDTQYF,TGTGACAGTCGGGGGAGCACAGATACGCAGTATTTT
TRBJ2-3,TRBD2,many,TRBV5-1,CASSLGLVADTQYF,TGCGCCAGCAGCCTGGGACTAGTAGCGGATACGCAGTATTTT
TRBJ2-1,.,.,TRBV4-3,CASSQGPYRSYNKQFF,TGCGCCAGCAGCCAAGGACCTTACCGCTCCTACAATAAGCAGTTCTTC
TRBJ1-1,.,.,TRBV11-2,CASGPTTVYTEAFF,TGTGCCAGCGGCCCGACGACGGTTTACACTGAAGCCTTCTTT
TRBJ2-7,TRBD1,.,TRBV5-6,CASSSVVRDRTYEQHF,TGTGCCAGTAGCTCCGTTGTCCGGGACAGGACCTACGAGCAGCACTTT
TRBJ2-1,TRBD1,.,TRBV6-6,CASMTSRGGRNEQFF,TGTGCTAGCATGACATCTAGAGGGGGCCGGAATGAGCAGTTCTTC
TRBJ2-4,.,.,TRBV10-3,CVISEGGVTKNIQYF,TGTGTCATCAGTGAGGGGGGGGTAACCAAAAACATTCAGTACTTC
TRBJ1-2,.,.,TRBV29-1,CSVVHYQSSGEAGYAF,TGCAGTGTTGTCCACTATCAATCCTCGGGAGAAGCTGGCTACGCCTTC
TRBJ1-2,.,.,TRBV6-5,CASCYSARGDGHTF,TGTGCCAGCTGTTACTCCGCTAGGGGGGATGGCCACACGTTC
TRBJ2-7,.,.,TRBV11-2,CTSNLGTETYEQYF,TGTACCAGCAACTTGGGGACGGAGACCTACGAGCAGTACTTC
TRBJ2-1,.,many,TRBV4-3,CASSQELTGRRAHEQFF,TGCGCCAGCAGCCAAGAATTGACGGGGAGGAGGGCCCATGAGCAGTTCTTC
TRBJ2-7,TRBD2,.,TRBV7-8,CTSSLSGGNYEQYF,TGTACCAGCAGCTTATCGGGAGGAAACTACGAGCAGTACTTC